The entry below describes one T cell receptor beta chain. Germline V CDR1 and CDR2: SEHNR, FQNEAQ (reference sequence). The CDR3 spans 15 residues. V gave up 5 bases and J gave up 7 bases, with 19 bases separating them. The data stem from a study of T-cell reconstitution after alpha-beta-depleted transplantation in children. A library of TCRbeta sequences, prepared with unique molecular identifiers, was generated. TCRdb processed the PCR reads anew with MiXCR; each CDR3 protein has one entry. The repertoire includes 440,000 or so distinct CDR3 sequences, roughly a tenth of them detected once, and roughly 5.5% sits in the top ten.

This specimen consisted of PBMCs from the stem cell graft donor, obtained from the stem cell graft. The TCR was taken from a human donor who donated a stem cell graft to a child with acute myeloid leukemia. The chain has TRBV7-9 and TRBJ2-3; a possible D gene is TRBD2 (7 bases). CDR3 coding DNA: TGTGCCAGCAGCCTTCGGAGCGGGACACTACATACGCAGTATTTT. The encoded protein is CASSLRSGTLHTQYF.